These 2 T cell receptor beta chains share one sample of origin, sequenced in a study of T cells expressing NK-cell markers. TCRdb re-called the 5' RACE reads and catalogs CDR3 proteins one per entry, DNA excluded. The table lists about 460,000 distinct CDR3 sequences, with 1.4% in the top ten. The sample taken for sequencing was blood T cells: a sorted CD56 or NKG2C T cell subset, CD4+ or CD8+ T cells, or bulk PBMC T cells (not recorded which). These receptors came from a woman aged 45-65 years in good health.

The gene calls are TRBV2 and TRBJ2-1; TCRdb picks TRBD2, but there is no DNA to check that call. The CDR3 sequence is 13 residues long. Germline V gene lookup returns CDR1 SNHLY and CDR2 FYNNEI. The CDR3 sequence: CASSQSGFDEQFF.

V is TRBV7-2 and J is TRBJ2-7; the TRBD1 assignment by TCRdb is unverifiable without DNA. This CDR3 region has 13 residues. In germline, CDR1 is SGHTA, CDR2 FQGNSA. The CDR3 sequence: CASSWDIAYEQYF.